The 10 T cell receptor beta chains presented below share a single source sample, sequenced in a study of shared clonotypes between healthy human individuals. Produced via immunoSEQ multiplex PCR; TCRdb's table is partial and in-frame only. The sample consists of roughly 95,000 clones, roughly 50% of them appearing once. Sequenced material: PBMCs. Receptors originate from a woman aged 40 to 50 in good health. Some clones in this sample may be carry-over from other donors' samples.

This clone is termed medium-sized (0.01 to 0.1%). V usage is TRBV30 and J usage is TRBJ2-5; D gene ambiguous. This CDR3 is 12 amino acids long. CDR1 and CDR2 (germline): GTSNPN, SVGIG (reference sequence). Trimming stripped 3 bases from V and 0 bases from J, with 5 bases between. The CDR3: CAWRTDQETQYF. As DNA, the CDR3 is TGTGCCTGGAGAACGGACCAAGAGACCCAGTACTTC.

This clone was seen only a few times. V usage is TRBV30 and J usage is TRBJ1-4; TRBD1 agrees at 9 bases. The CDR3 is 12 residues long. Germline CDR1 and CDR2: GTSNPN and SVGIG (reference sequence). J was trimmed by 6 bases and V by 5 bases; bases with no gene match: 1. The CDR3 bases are TGTGCCTGGGGACAGGGGTATGAAAAACTGTTTTTT. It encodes CAWGQGYEKLFF.

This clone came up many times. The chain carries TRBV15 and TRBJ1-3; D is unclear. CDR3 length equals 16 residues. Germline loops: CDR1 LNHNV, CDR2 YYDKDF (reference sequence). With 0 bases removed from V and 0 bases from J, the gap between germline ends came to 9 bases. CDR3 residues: CATSRDLGSSGNTIYF. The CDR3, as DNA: TGTGCCACCAGCAGAGATCTGGGGAGCTCTGGAAACACCATATATTTT.

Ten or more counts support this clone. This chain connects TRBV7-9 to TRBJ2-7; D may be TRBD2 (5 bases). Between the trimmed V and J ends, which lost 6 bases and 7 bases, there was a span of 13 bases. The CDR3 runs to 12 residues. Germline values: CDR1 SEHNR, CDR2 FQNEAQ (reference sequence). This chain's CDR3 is CASSVGDGEQYF. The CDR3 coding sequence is TGTGCCAGCAGTGTCGGGGATGGGGAGCAGTACTTC.

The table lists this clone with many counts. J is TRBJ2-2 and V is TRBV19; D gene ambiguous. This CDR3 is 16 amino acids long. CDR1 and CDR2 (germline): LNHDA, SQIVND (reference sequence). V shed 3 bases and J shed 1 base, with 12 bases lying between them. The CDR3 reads CASSIERLLNTGELFF. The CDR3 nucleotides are TGTGCCAGTAGTATCGAGAGGCTCCTGAACACCGGGGAGCTGTTTTTT.

CDR3 residues: CAISESRGQGSNQPQHF. The CDR3 DNA sequence: TGTGCCATCAGTGAGTCTCGGGGACAGGGGAGCAATCAGCCCCAGCATTTT. V and J are TRBV10-3 and TRBJ1-5; 10 nucleotides line up with TRBD1. Germline CDR1 reads ENHRY; CDR2 reads SYGVKD. V gave up 0 bases and J gave up 1 base; unmatched junction bases: 3. CDR3 size: 17 residues.

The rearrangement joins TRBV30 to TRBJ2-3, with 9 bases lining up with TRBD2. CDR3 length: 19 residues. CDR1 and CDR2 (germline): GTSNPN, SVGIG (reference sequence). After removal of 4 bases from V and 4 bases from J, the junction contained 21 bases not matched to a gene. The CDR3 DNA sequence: TGTGCCTGGACCCCCTTCGGGAGCGGGAGGACCTTTGCCCCAGATACGCAGTATTTT. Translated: CAWTPFGSGRTFAPDTQYF.

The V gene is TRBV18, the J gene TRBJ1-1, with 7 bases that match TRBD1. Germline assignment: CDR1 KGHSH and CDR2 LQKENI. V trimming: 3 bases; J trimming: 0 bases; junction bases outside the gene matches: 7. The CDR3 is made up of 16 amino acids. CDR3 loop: CASSPRQGGLNTEAFF. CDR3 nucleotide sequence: TGTGCCAGCTCACCCCGGCAGGGGGGCTTGAACACTGAAGCTTTCTTT.

The CDR3 loop is CSVVLPNEQFF. CDR3 DNA sequence: TGCAGCGTTGTTTTACCAAATGAGCAGTTCTTC. The chain recombines TRBV29-1 with TRBJ2-1; D remains ambiguous. From germline, CDR1 is SQVTM and CDR2 ANQGSEA. The CDR3 length is 11 residues. Deletions cut 4 bases from V and 7 bases from J, with 8 bases between.

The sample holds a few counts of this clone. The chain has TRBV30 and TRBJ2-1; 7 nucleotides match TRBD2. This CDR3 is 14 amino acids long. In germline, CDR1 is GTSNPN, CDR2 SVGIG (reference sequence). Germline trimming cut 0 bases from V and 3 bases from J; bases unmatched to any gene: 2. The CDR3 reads CAWSVQRDYNEQFF. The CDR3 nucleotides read TGTGCCTGGAGTGTACAGCGGGACTACAATGAGCAGTTCTTC.